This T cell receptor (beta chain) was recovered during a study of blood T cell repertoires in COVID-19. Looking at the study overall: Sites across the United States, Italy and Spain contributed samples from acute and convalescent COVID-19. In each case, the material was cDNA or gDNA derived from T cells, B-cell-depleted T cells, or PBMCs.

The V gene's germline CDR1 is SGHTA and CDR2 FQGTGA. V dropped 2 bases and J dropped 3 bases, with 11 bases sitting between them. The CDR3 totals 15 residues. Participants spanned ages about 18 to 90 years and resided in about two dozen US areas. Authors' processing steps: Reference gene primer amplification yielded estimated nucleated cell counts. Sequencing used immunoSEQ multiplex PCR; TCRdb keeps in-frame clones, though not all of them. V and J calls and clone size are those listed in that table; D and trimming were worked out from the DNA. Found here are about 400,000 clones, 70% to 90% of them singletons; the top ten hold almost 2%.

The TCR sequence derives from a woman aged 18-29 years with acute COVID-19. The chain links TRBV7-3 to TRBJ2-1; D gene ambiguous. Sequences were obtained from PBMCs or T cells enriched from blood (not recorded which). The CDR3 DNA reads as TGTGCCAGCAGCTTAGGAGCATCCTACTACAATGAGCAGTTCTTC. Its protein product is CASSLGASYYNEQFF.